The T cell receptor (beta chain) under discussion was sequenced for a study of blood T cell repertoires in COVID-19. The wider study: The United States, Italy and Spain provided the acute and convalescent COVID-19 samples.

Germline lookup yields CDR1 SEHNR and CDR2 FQNEAQ (reference sequence). The CDR3 runs 14 residues. Trimming removed 0 bases from V and 3 bases from J, with 6 bases in between. TCRdb's copy holds only in-frame clones and misses some; the assay was immunoSEQ multiplex PCR. Among approximately 90,000 clones listed, about 82% were seen once. This sequence originates from a man aged 50 or older with acute or convalescent COVID-19. Sequenced material: peripheral blood. The J gene is TRBJ1-5, the V gene TRBV7-9; the D gene is possibly TRBD1 (5 bases). The CDR3: CASSLAGANQPQHF. The CDR3 DNA is TGTGCCAGCAGCTTAGCAGGGGCCAATCAGCCCCAGCATTTT. Complete variable domain (other parts from reference TRBV7-9 and TRBJ1-5): DTGVSQNPRHKITKRGQNVTFRCDPISEHNRLYWYRQTLGQGPEFLTYFQNEAQLEKSRLLSDRFSAERPKGSFSTLEIQRTEQGDSAMYLCASSLAGANQPQHFGDGTRLSIL.